This T cell receptor (beta chain) was profiled in a study of T cell responses to AZD1222 COVID-19 vaccine. Whole-study results and caveats: There were repertoire samples only from the period after the peak T cell response.

Libraries were prepared by immunoSEQ multiplex PCR; TCRdb keeps only in-frame clonotypes and omits some of them. The table records under 150,000 clones, around nine tenths of them present only once. Trimming stripped 2 bases from V and 11 bases from J, with 15 bases between. The CDR3 has 13 residues. With respect to this clone: The antigen is unknown.

The chain is built from TRBV12-3 or TRBV12-4 and TRBJ1-1; D is ambiguous. The sequence was obtained from an adult in good health. The input for sequencing was peripheral blood, taken on day 0 of AZD1222 vaccination. For the CDR3, the DNA is TGTGCCAGCAGTTTACAGCCTATCGGACGGGCTTTCTTT. This translates into CASSLQPIGRAFF.